The 17 T cell receptor beta chains presented below share a single source sample, sequenced in a study of cytomegalovirus exposure and HLA in healthy donors. 13 Jbeta primers and 60 Vbeta primers were used for the PCR. Produced via immunoSEQ multiplex PCR; TCRdb's table is partial and in-frame only. The table lists around 200,000 clones, around 84% of them singletons. The sequenced sample was PBMCs. The receptor set was obtained from a girl aged 2-10 years in good health and CMV-seropositive.

This clone has a handful of counts. The chain combines TRBV4-1 with TRBJ2-7; the match to TRBD1 covers 7 bases. The CDR3 totals 15 residues. CDR1 MGHRA and CDR2 YSYEKL come from the germline V gene. V gave up 1 base and J gave up 1 base; unmatched junction bases: 4. This CDR3 reads CASSQASGGSYEQYF. CDR3 sequence (DNA): TGCGCCAGCAGCCAAGCGTCAGGGGGATCCTACGAGCAGTACTTC.

The chain links TRBV29-1 to TRBJ2-5; tentative D call: TRBD1 (5 bases). The V and J ends lost 0 bases and 3 bases respectively, with 11 bases between them. This CDR3 comprises 14 residues. The germline CDR1 and CDR2 sequences are SQVTM and ANQGSEA. The CDR3: CSVEDSGAEETQYF. The DNA for the CDR3 is TGCAGCGTTGAAGACAGTGGGGCCGAAGAGACCCAGTACTTC.

The chain carries TRBV4-1 and TRBJ2-1, with 9 nucleotides matching TRBD2. Germline V gene data show CDR1 as MGHRA and CDR2 as YSYEKL. Trimming removed 6 bases from V and 1 base from J; junction bases left unmatched: 7. This CDR3 spans 16 amino acids. For the CDR3, the DNA is TGCGCCAGCAGGCCAACTAGCGGGCCTTCCTACAATGAGCAGTTCTTC. Protein sequence: CASRPTSGPSYNEQFF.

The DNA for the CDR3 is TGCGCCAGCAGCTTGGTGACGTGGGACAGCGACGAAGCTTTCTTT. It codes for CASSLVTWDSDEAFF. The rearrangement joins TRBV5-1 to TRBJ1-1, with TRBD1 identical over 7 bases. Germline V gives CDR1 SGHRS, CDR2 YFSETQ. The CDR3 has 15 amino acids. The junction had 10 bases not matched to a gene; V was cut back by 0 bases and J by 8 bases. The full variable domain, rest sourced from reference TRBV5-1 and TRBJ1-1, is KAGVTQTPRYLIKTRGQQVTLSCSPISGHRSVSWYQQTPGQGLQFLFEYFSETQRNKGNFPGRFSGRQFSNSRSEMNVSTLELGDSALYLCASSLVTWDSDEAFFGQGTRLTVV.

The chain couples TRBV7-9 to TRBJ2-2, with D uncertain. Germline CDR1 reads SEHNR; CDR2 reads FQNEAQ (reference sequence). The length of the CDR3 is 13 residues. Between the trimmed V and J ends, which lost 3 bases and 6 bases, there was a span of 8 bases. The CDR3 reads CASSFSTAGELFF. The DNA of the CDR3 is TGTGCCAGCAGCTTCTCTACGGCCGGGGAGCTGTTTTTT.

V usage is TRBV5-6 and J usage is TRBJ1-3; D remains ambiguous. Looked up from germline, CDR1 is SGHDT and CDR2 is YYEEEE. V dropped 0 bases and J dropped 0 bases, with 10 bases sitting between them. The length of the CDR3 is 16 residues. In DNA, the CDR3 is TGTGCCAGCAGCTTGGGGCCGCCCAGCTCTGGAAACACCATATATTTT. This encodes CASSLGPPSSGNTIYF.

This clone has more than one count but fewer than ten. The V gene is TRBV6-1, the J gene TRBJ1-2; the match to TRBD1 covers 7 bases. CDR1 is MNHNS and CDR2 is SASEGT in the germline V gene. The CDR3 is made up of 15 amino acids. Unmatched junction bases numbered 7, after V lost 2 bases and J lost 4 bases. The CDR3 region is CASSERQQGSYGYTF. The CDR3 DNA sequence: TGTGCCAGCAGTGAACGACAACAGGGGAGCTATGGCTACACCTTC.

This clone is a singleton in its sample. The V and J genes are TRBV30 and TRBJ2-7; weak D call: TRBD1 (5 bases). CDR1 and CDR2 (germline): GTSNPN, SVGIG (reference sequence). V shed 4 bases and J shed 2 bases, with 9 bases lying between them. CDR3 size: 12 residues. CDR3 region: CAWTRETYEQYF. CDR3 DNA: TGTGCCTGGACCAGGGAAACCTACGAGCAGTACTTC. The variable domain in full, completed from reference TRBV30 and TRBJ2-7, reads SQTIHQWPATLVQPVGSPLSLECTVEGTSNPNLYWYRQAAGRGLQLLFYSVGIGQISSEVPQNLSASRPQDRQFILSSKKLLLSDSGFYLCAWTRETYEQYFGPGTRLTVT.

The CDR3 nucleotides are TGTGCCAGCAGCCTACGACTAGCTAGCTCCTACAATGAGCAGTTCTTC. Amino acids: CASSLRLASSYNEQFF. This chain links TRBV9 with TRBJ2-1; 7 bases align to TRBD2. Germline trimming cut 4 bases from V and 0 bases from J; bases unmatched to any gene: 7. CDR1 is SGDLS, CDR2 YYNGEE, per germline. This CDR3 has 16 residues.

The genes are TRBV27 and TRBJ2-5, with D unclear. The J call is doubtful: the DNA matches TRBJ2-7 better. CDR1 and CDR2 from the germline V gene are MNHEY and SMNVEV (reference sequence). This CDR3 has 14 amino acids. The DNA for the CDR3 is TGTGCCAGCAGCAAACTTGGCGGCCTCTACGAGCAGTACTTC. Protein product: CASSKLGGLYEQYF.

The CDR3 sequence: CAGNEGRRNTGELFF. DNA for the CDR3: TGTGCCGGGAACGAGGGCCGTAGGAACACCGGGGAGCTGTTTTTT. The J gene is TRBJ2-2, the V gene TRBV30, with D perhaps matching TRBD2 (5 bases). Germline lookup yields CDR1 GTSNPN and CDR2 SVGIG (reference sequence). V shed 8 bases and J shed 1 base, with 17 bases lying between them. This CDR3 contains 15 residues.

The rearrangement links TRBV21-1 to TRBJ2-2; the D call of TRBD2 is as the table states it, not checked on the DNA. TRBV21-1 counts as a pseudogene. CDR3 size: 17 residues. DNA for the CDR3: TGTGCCAGCAGCAAAATGGAGGGATGGGCGAACACCGGGGAGCTGTTTTTT. Translating gives CASSKMEGWANTGELFF.

The chain has TRBV6-6 and TRBJ1-5; the D is unclear. The CDR3 totals 14 residues. Trimming cost V 5 bases and J 7 bases, with 15 bases left between them. The germline V gene has CDR1 MNHNY and CDR2 SVGAGI (reference sequence). CDR3 protein: CASSNPGREQPQHF. The CDR3 DNA reads TGTGCCAGCAGTAACCCTGGTAGGGAGCAGCCCCAGCATTTT.

In this sample, this clone turned up many times. This chain joins TRBV27 and TRBJ2-5; 7 nucleotides agree with TRBD1. The CDR3 is 14 amino acids. The V gene end was trimmed by 4 bases and the J gene end by 0 bases; junction bases not matched to a gene: 2. The germline V gene has CDR1 MNHEY and CDR2 SMNVEV (reference sequence). The DNA for the CDR3 is TGTGCCAGCAGTTATACAGGGGACCAAGAGACCCAGTACTTC. Amino acid sequence: CASSYTGDQETQYF.

The rearrangement uses TRBV19 and TRBJ1-4; 11 nucleotides agree with TRBD1. This CDR3 spans 18 amino acids. Germline V lookup: CDR1 LNHDA, CDR2 SQIVND (reference sequence). Trimming took 0 bases from V and 1 from J; bases not matched to a gene: 4. The DNA of the CDR3 is TGTGCCAGTAGTATAGACCCGGGACAGGGGGAAACTAATGAAAAACTGTTTTTT. This sequence encodes CASSIDPGQGETNEKLFF.

The chain is built from TRBV6-5 and TRBJ2-1, with 14 bases that match TRBD2. This CDR3 spans 15 amino acids. CDR1 is MNHEY and CDR2 is SVGAGI in the germline V gene. V shed 6 bases and J 4 bases; nucleotides not matched to a gene: 2. The CDR3 coding sequence is TGTGCCAGCAGCCGACTAGCGGGAGGGTACAATGAGCAGTTCTTC. Its protein product is CASSRLAGGYNEQFF.

The rearrangement uses TRBV25-1 and TRBJ2-3; unclear D gene. Germline assignment: CDR1 MGHDK and CDR2 SYGVNS. V lost 1 base, J lost 5 bases, and 7 bases lay in between. This CDR3 has 13 residues. The CDR3 here is CASSESGGDTQYF. The CDR3 DNA is TGTGCCAGCAGTGAATCAGGTGGAGATACGCAGTATTTT.